Below, one TCR beta chain is given with its context. This entry comes from a study of CD8+ T cells in alopecia areata. There are 15 residues in the CDR3. The sequencing template was cDNA reverse transcribed from extracted RNA. Clones were read by immunoSEQ multiplex PCR, and TCRdb kept only the in-frame ones, dropping some. The repertoire holds 70,000 to 95,000 clones, with approximately 50% as singletons. The sequenced material came from NKG2D-high CD8+ T cells sorted from blood. This TCR was sampled from a human donor with alopecia areata. V gene TRBV21-1 combines with J gene TRBJ1-2. TRBV21-1 is recorded as a pseudogene. CDR3 protein: CASSSGRSANYGYTF. CDR3 DNA sequence: TGTGCCAGCAGCAGCGGACGGTCAGCTAACTATGGCTACACCTTC.